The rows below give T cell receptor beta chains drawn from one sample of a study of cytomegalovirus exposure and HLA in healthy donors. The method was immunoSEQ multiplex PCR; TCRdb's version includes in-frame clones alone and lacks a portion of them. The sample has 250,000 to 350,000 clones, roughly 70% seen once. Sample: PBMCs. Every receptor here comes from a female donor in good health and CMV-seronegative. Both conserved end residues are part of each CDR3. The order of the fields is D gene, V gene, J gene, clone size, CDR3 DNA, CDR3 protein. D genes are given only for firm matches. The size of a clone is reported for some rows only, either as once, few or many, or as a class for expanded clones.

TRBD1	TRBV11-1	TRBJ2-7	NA	TGTGCCAGCAGCTTAGGAGGGCTCGGACAGGCCGTATCCTACGAGCAGTACTTC	CASSLGGLGQAVSYEQYF
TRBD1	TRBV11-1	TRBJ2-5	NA	TGTGCCAGCAGGGGACAGGTCCAAGAGACCCAGTACTTC	CASRGQVQETQYF
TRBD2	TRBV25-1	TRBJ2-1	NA	TGTGCCAGCAGCCCTGTAGCGGGAGCTATTAATGAGCAGTTCTTC	CASSPVAGAINEQFF
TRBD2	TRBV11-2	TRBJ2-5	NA	TGTGCCAGCAGCCTTAGTGGGGCTAGCGGACAAGAGACCCAGTACTTC	CASSLSGASGQETQYF
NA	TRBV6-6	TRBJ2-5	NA	TGTGCCAGCAGTACCCCTCGGGGTGGGTATGAGACCCAGTACTTC	CASSTPRGGYETQYF
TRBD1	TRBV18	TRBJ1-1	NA	TGTGCCAGCTCCGCACAGGGGCAGCTGAACACTGAAGCTTTCTTT	CASSAQGQLNTEAFF
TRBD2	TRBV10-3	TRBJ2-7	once	TGTGCCACCGGACTAGACTCCTACGAGCAGTACTTC	CATGLDSYEQYF
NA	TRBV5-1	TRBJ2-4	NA	TGCGCCAGCAGCTTGGACAGTAACATTCAGTACTTC	CASSLDSNIQYF
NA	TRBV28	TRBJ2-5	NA	TGTGCCAGCAGTTTACGTATGGGGCAGCAAGAGACCCAGTACTTC	CASSLRMGQQETQYF
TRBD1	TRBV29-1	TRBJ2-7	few	TGCAGCGTTGGTGGACAGGGGGCTTACGAGCAGTACTTC	CSVGGQGAYEQYF
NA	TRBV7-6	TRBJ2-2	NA	TGTGCCAGCAGCGAGGGAGGAGGGACCGGGGAGCTGTTTTTT	CASSEGGGTGELFF
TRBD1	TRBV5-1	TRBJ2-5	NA	TGCGCCAGCAGCGAGACAGGGGGGGAGACCCAGTACTTC	CASSETGGETQYF
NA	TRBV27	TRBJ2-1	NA	TGTGCCAGCAGTTTATCGATTTTTCCCTCACTCAATGAGCAGTTCTTC	CASSLSIFPSLNEQFF
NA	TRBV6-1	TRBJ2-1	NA	TGTGCCAGCAGTGAACTCCCAGGGGCGGAGAATGAGCAGTTCTTC	CASSELPGAENEQFF
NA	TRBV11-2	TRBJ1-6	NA	TGTGCCAGCAGCGGAGGGGCGCAGCAGCATGGTTCACCCCTCCACTTT	CASSGGAQQHGSPLHF
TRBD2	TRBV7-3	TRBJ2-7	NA	TGTGCCAGCAGCTTTCGCGGGAGGGCCTGGGTCGAGCAGTACTTC	CASSFRGRAWVEQYF
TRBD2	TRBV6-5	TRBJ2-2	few	TGTGCCAGCAGTTTTTGGACTAGCGCGAACACCGGGGAGCTGTTTTTT	CASSFWTSANTGELFF
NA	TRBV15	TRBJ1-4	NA	TGTGCCACCAGCATTAGTGGCGACTTTAGGGAAAAACTGTTTTTT	CATSISGDFREKLFF
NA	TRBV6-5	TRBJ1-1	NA	TGTGCCAGCAGTTACTGGGGGAGGGGACCTGAAGCTTTCTTT	CASSYWGRGPEAFF
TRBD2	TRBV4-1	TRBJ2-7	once	TGCGCCAGCAGCCACCTTACGGAGCGGGAGTTGTACGAGCAGTACTTC	CASSHLTERELYEQYF
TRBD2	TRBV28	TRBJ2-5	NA	TGTGCCAGCAGTCCAGGGACTAGCGGGTACCAAGAGACCCAGTACTTC	CASSPGTSGYQETQYF
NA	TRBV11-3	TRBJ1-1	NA	TGTGCCAGCAGCATTCCAGAGAACACTGAAGCTTTCTTT	CASSIPENTEAFF
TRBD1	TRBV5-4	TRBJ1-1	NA	TGTGCCAGCAGGCGACAGGGGGTCACTGAAGCTTTCTTT	CASRRQGVTEAFF
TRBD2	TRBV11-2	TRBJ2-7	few	TGTGCCAGCAGCCCTTGGGGCGGGAGGGCATCGGAGCAGTACTTC	CASSPWGGRASEQYF
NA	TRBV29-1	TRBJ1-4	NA	TGCAGCGCTACCGGGACAAGGGGTGAAAAACTGTTTTTT	CSATGTRGEKLFF
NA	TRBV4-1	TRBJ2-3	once	TGCGCCAGCAGCCTTGGGGGGAAGAAGGAAGATACGCAGTATTTT	CASSLGGKKEDTQYF
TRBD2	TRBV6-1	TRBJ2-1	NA	TGTGCCAGCAGTGGTTTCGGTGACGGGATCGGGGGGAATGAGCAGTTCTTC	CASSGFGDGIGGNEQFF
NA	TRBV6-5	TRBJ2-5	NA	TGTGCCAGCAGTCAGGGTATTGGGACCCAGTACTTC	CASSQGIGTQYF
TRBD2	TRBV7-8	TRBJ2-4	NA	TGTGCCAGCAGCTTAGCGACTAGCGGGAGTATTCACATTCAGTACTTC	CASSLATSGSIHIQYF
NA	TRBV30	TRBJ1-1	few	TGTGCCTGGTCGTCAGGTATGAACACTGAAGCTTTCTTT	CAWSSGMNTEAFF
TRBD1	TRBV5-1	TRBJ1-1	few	TGCGCCAGCAGCTTGGAAACAGGGGATTTTTACACTGAAGCTTTCTTT	CASSLETGDFYTEAFF
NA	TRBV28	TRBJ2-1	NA	TGTGCCAGCAGACAGAACGACAATGAGCAGTTCTTC	CASRQNDNEQFF
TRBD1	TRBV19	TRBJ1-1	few	TGTGCCAGTAGTCTAGACAGGGGGCTAGGTGGCACTGAAGCTTTCTTT	CASSLDRGLGGTEAFF
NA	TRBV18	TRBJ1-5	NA	TGTGCCAGCGGCCAGGGAGCGGGCTATCAGCCCCAGCATTTT	CASGQGAGYQPQHF
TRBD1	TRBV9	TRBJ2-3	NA	TGTGCCAGCAGCGTAATCGGGACAGGCACAGATACGCAGTATTTT	CASSVIGTGTDTQYF
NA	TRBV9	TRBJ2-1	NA	TGTGCCAGCAGCGTAGGGGCTAGCCGCTCCTACAATGAGCAGTTCTTC	CASSVGASRSYNEQFF
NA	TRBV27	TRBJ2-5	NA	TGTGCCAGCAGTTACCTACAGGGTGGGTTCGAGACCCAGTACTTC	CASSYLQGGFETQYF
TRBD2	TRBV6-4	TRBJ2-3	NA	TGTGCCAGCAGTGGGGGCAAGACTAGCGGCTTGCTCGATACGCAGTATTTT	CASSGGKTSGLLDTQYF
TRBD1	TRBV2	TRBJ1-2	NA	TGTGCCAGCAGTGGCGAACAGGGGGTTCTAATCTATGGCTACACCTTC	CASSGEQGVLIYGYTF
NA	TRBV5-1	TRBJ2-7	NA	TGCGCCAGCAGCTCCCGCGGGGTGCCCTACGAGCAGTACTTC	CASSSRGVPYEQYF
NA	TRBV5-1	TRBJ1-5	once	TGCGCCAGCAGCTTGAGAGGTAGCAATCAGCCCCAGCATTTT	CASSLRGSNQPQHF
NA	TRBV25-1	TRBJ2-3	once	TGTGCCAGCAGTGAATATAAAACTAGCACAGATACGCAGTATTTT	CASSEYKTSTDTQYF
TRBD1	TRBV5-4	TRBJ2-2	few	TGTGCCAGCAGCTCGTCTCTTGACAGGGGTACCGGGGAGCTGTTTTTT	CASSSSLDRGTGELFF